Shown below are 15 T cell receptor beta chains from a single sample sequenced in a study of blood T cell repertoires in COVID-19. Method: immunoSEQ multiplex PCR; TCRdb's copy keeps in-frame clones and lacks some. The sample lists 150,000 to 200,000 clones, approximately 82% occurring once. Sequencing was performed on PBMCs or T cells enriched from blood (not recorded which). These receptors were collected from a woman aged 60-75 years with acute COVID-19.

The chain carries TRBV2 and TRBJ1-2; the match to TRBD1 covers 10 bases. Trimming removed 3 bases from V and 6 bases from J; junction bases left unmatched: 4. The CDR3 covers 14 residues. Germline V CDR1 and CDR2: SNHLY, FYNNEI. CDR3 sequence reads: CASSDRTGGDGYTF. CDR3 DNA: TGTGCCAGCAGTGATCGGACAGGGGGAGATGGCTACACCTTC. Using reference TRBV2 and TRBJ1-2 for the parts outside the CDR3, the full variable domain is EPEVTQTPSHQVTQMGQEVILRCVPISNHLYFYWYRQILGQKVEFLVSFYNNEISEKSEIFDDQFSVERPDGSNFTLKIRSTKLEDSAMYFCASSDRTGGDGYTFGSGTRLTVV.

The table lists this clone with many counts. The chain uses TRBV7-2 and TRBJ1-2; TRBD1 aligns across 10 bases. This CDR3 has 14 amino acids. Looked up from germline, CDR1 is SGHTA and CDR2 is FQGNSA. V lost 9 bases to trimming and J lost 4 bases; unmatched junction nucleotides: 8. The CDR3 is CASSGQGSGYGYTF. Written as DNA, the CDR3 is TGTGCCAGTTCGGGACAGGGGTCTGGCTATGGCTACACCTTC.

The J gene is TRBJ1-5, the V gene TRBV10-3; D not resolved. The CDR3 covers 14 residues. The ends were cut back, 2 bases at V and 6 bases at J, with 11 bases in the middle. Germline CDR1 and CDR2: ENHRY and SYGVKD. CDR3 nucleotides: TGTGCCATCAGTGAGGAGATAGCGGTTCAGCCCCAGCATTTT. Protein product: CAISEEIAVQPQHF.

The CDR3 DNA reads as TGTGCCAGCAGGCAACCGGGGGGTCCTAACTATGGCTACACCTTC. This translates into CASRQPGGPNYGYTF. This chain uses TRBV28 with TRBJ1-2; tentatively, D is TRBD1 (5 bases). V lost 6 bases, J lost 0 bases, and 14 bases lay in between. Germline values: CDR1 MDHEN, CDR2 SYDVKM. The CDR3 totals 15 residues.

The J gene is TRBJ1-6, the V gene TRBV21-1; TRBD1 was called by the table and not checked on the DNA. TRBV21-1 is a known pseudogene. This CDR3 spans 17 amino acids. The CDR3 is CASSRGQGAGDNSPLHF. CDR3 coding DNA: TGTGCCAGCAGCAGGGGACAGGGGGCTGGGGATAATTCACCCCTCCACTTT.

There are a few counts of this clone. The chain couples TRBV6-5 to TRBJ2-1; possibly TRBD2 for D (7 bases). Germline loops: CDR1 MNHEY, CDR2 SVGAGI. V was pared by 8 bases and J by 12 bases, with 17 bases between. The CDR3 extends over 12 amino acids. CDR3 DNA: TGTGCCAGCGAATTAGGGGGGGCAGGGCAGTTCTTC. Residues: CASELGGAGQFF.

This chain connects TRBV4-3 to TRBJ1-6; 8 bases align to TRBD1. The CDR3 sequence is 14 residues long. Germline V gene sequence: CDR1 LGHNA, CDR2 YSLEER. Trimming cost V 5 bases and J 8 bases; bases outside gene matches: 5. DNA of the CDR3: TGCGCCAGCAGCTTAACAGGGGGGGATTCACCCCTCCACTTT. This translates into CASSLTGGDSPLHF.

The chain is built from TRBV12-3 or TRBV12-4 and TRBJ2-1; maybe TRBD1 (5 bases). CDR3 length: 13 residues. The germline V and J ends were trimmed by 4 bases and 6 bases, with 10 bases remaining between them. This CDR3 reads CASSYLGPNEQFF. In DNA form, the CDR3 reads TGTGCCAGCAGTTACCTGGGGCCCAATGAGCAGTTCTTC.

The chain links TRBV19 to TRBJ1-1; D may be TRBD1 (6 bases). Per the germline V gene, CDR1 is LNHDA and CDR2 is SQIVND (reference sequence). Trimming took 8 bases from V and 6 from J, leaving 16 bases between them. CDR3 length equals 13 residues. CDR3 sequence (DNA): TGTGCCAGTGGAGATGGAAAGGGGGCTGAAGCTTTCTTT. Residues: CASGDGKGAEAFF.

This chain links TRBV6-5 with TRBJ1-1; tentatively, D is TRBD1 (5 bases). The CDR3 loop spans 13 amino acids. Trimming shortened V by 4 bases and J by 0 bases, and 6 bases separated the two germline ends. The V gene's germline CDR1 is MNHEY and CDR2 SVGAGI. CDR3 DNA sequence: TGTGCCAGCAGTTTGACAGTGAACACTGAAGCTTTCTTT. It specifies CASSLTVNTEAFF.

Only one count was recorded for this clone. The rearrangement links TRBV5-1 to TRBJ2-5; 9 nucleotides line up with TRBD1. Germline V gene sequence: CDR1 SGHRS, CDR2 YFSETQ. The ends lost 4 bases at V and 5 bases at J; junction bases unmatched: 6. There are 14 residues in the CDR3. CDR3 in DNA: TGCGCCAGCAGCCACACAGGGGGCTGGGAGACCCAGTACTTC. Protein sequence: CASSHTGGWETQYF.

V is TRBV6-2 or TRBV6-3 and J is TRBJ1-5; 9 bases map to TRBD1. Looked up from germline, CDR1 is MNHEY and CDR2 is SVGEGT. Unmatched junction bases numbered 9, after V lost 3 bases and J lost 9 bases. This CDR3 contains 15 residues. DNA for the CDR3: TGTGCCAGCAGTTATAGGGGACAGGGTTTAAGGCCCCAGCATTTT. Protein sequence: CASSYRGQGLRPQHF.

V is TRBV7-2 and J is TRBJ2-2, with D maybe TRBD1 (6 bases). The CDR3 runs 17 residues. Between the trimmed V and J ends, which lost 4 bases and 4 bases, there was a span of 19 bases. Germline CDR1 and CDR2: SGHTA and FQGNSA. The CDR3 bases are TGTGCCAGCAGCTATTCGGCGGACAGCCCTTTCACCGGGGAGCTGTTTTTT. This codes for CASSYSADSPFTGELFF.

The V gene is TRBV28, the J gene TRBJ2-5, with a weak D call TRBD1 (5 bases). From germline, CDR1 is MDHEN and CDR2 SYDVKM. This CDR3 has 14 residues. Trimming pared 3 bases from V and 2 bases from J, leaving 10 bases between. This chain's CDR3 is CASSLTDAQETQYF. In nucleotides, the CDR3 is TGTGCCAGCAGTTTGACAGACGCGCAAGAGACCCAGTACTTC.

CDR3 region: CASSLAGANYGYTF. CDR3 in DNA: TGTGCCAGCAGCTTGGCAGGGGCTAACTATGGCTACACCTTC. V and J are TRBV5-6 and TRBJ1-2; TRBD1 might be the D (6 bases). This CDR3 is 14 amino acids long. The germline V gene encodes CDR1 SGHDT and CDR2 YYEEEE. V lost 0 bases and J lost 0, with 6 bases in between.